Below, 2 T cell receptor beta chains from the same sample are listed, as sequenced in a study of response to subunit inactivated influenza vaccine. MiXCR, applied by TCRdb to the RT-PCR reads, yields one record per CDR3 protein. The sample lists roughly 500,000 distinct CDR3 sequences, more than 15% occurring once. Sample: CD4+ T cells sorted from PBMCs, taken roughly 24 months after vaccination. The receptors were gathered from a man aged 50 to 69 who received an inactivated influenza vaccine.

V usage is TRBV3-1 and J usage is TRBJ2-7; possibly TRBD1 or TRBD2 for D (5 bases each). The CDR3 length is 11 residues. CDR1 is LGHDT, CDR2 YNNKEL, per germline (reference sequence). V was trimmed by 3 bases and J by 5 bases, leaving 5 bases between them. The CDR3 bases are TGTGCCAGCAGCCAGGGGGACGAGCAGTACTTC. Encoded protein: CASSQGDEQYF.

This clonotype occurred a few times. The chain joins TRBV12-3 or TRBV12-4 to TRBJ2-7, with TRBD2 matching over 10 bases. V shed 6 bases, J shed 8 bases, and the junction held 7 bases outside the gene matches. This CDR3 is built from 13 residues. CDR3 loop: CASSLLAGAKQYF. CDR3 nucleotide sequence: TGTGCCAGCAGCCTCCTAGCGGGGGCCAAGCAGTACTTC.